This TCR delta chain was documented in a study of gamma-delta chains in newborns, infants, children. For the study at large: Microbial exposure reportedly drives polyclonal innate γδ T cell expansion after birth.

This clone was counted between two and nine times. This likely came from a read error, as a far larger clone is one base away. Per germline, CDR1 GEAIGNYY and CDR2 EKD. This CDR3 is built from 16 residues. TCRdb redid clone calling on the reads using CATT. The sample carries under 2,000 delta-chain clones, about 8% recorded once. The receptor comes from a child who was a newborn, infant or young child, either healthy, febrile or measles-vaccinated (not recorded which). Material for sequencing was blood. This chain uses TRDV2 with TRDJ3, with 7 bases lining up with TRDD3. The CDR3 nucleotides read TGTGCCTGTGACTGGGGGAGCTCCTGGGACGCCCGACAGATGTTTTTC. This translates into CACDWGSSWDARQMFF.